One and the same sample provided the 9 T cell receptor beta chains below, sequenced in a study of cytomegalovirus exposure and HLA in healthy donors. Primers included in the PCR were 60 Vbeta and 13 Jbeta primers. The table came from immunoSEQ multiplex PCR; TCRdb's copy has only in-frame clones and leaves some out. The sample records around 150,000 clones, over 65% being singletons. Sequenced input: PBMCs. The receptors originated from a man aged 40-55 years in good health and CMV-seropositive.

V usage is TRBV19 and J usage is TRBJ1-5, with 7 bases lining up with TRBD1. Germline V lookup: CDR1 LNHDA, CDR2 SQIVND (reference sequence). The CDR3 extends over 13 amino acids. V gave up 8 bases and J gave up 2 bases; unmatched junction bases: 3. Here the CDR3 DNA reads TGTGCCAGTGCAGGGGGACGCAATCAGCCCCAGCATTTT. This encodes CASAGGRNQPQHF.

The chain is built from TRBV25-1 and TRBJ1-6; D gene unclear. The CDR3 consists of 13 residues. Trimming left V 6 bases short and J 10 bases short, with 13 bases between. Germline V lookup: CDR1 MGHDK, CDR2 SYGVNS. The DNA of the CDR3 is TGTGCCAGCAGAAGTCTGGGCCAGTCACCCCTCCACTTT. Protein sequence: CASRSLGQSPLHF.

The chain uses TRBV18 and TRBJ2-4; D gene unclear. The CDR3 has 15 amino acids. The V and J ends lost 2 bases and 5 bases respectively, with 13 bases between them. Germline CDR1 reads KGHSH; CDR2 reads LQKENI. The CDR3 here is CASSPGTRNENIQYF. The CDR3 DNA reads as TGTGCCAGCTCACCAGGTACGCGGAATGAAAACATTCAGTACTTC.

The genes are TRBV11-3 and TRBJ2-6, with D perhaps TRBD1 (5 bases). This CDR3 is built from 17 residues. CDR1 is SGHNT, CDR2 YENEEA, per germline. Trimming removed 5 bases at V and 0 bases at J, with 14 bases between. In nucleotides, the CDR3 is TGTGCCAGCAGCCCAGGGCCCTTCATCTCTGGGGCCAACGTCCTGACTTTC. Encoded protein: CASSPGPFISGANVLTF.

This chain connects TRBV28 to TRBJ1-5; perhaps TRBD1 as D (5 bases). Looked up from germline, CDR1 is MDHEN and CDR2 is SYDVKM. V dropped 6 bases and J dropped 8 bases, with 17 bases sitting between them. The length of the CDR3 is 14 residues. The CDR3 protein is CASSLPTAIKPQHF. Here the CDR3 DNA reads TGTGCCAGCAGCCTCCCGACAGCAATCAAGCCCCAGCATTTT.

V and J are TRBV7-2 and TRBJ2-1; unclear D gene. There are 13 residues in the CDR3. V lost 5 bases to trimming and J lost 8 bases, with 13 bases between them. CDR1 SGHTA and CDR2 FQGNSA come from the germline V gene. CDR3 bases: TGTGCCAGCAGCCTCCGCCAGGTCGATGAGCAGTTCTTC. Translated, it gives CASSLRQVDEQFF.

V gene TRBV6-6 combines with J gene TRBJ1-3; a possible D gene is TRBD1 (5 bases). Per the germline V gene, CDR1 is MNHNY and CDR2 is SVGAGI (reference sequence). V gave up 4 bases and J gave up 0 bases, with 13 bases separating them. The CDR3 is 16 amino acids. The CDR3 nucleotides read TGTGCCAGCAGTTCAGGGCCAGGGAACTCTGGAAACACCATATATTTT. The encoded protein is CASSSGPGNSGNTIYF.

This rearrangement joins TRBV6-6 to TRBJ2-7; D might be TRBD1 (5 bases). CDR1 is MNHNY, CDR2 SVGAGI, per germline (reference sequence). Trimming left V 0 bases short and J 3 bases short, with 9 bases between. CDR3 length: 14 residues. CDR3 DNA sequence: TGTGCCAGCAGTTACTCGGACAACAGCTACGAGCAGTACTTC. Residues: CASSYSDNSYEQYF.

This clone turned up a few times. The rearrangement joins TRBV27 to TRBJ1-2; TRBD1 matches at 7 bases. V shed 8 bases and J 3 bases; nucleotides not matched to a gene: 6. The germline V gene encodes CDR1 MNHEY and CDR2 SMNVEV (reference sequence). The CDR3 runs to 13 residues. The CDR3 DNA sequence: TGTGCCAGCGGCAGGGGGGAGGACTATGGCTACACCTTC. This sequence encodes CASGRGEDYGYTF.